The clone carrying this T cell receptor (beta chain) appeared a few times. As yet, its antigen is unknown. The data originate from a study of T-cell reconstitution after alpha-beta-depleted transplantation in children. As it was prepared, the TCRbeta library received unique molecular identifiers. A single record per CDR3 protein comes from TCRdb applying MiXCR to the PCR reads. The data show 700,000 to 950,000 distinct CDR3 sequences, with roughly 16% seen just once and around 5% held by the top ten. Germline loops: CDR1 KGHSH, CDR2 LQKENI. The V segment lost 4 bases and the J segment 9 bases; nucleotides outside the gene matches: 12. The CDR3 loop spans 15 amino acids. Study-level results: In patients about two months after transplant, alpha-beta T cells reportedly arose from several hundred expanded graft clones. Diversity of TCRbeta at day 60 was high in some patients, arising from surviving recipient T cells and thymic progenitors. The authors attributed T-cell counts and diversity one year after transplant mostly to newly produced T cells.

The sequencing used PBMCs, mostly from graft donor cells, collected 360 days after TCRalphabeta/CD19-depleted stem cell transplant. This TCR was recovered from a male patient younger than 18 who had a stem cell transplant for acute lymphoblastic leukemia, so the T cells may come from the graft donor. The V and J genes are TRBV18 and TRBJ2-1; 7 nucleotides match TRBD2. This CDR3 is CASSQPRGRHSEQFF. Here the CDR3 DNA reads TGTGCCAGCTCACAGCCCCGCGGGAGACATAGTGAGCAGTTCTTC.